The T cell receptor (beta chain) described here comes from a study of blood T cell repertoires in COVID-19. About the study: The origin of the acute and convalescent COVID-19 samples was the United States, Italy and Spain. PBMCs, B-cell-depleted T cells, or T cells provided the cDNA or gDNA that made up the material.

Per the original data handling: Amplified reference gene primers provided the basis for estimating nucleated cell counts. Sequencing was performed with immunoSEQ multiplex PCR; in TCRdb, only in-frame clones are kept and a portion is missing. That table gives V, J and clone size, and the DNA gave D and trimming. The sample holds 140,000 or so clones; about 87% are singletons and the top ten take roughly a tenth. V lost 6 bases, J lost 3 bases, and 17 bases stayed unmatched. CDR1 is SQVTM, CDR2 ANQGSEA, per germline. The CDR3 length is 17 residues. The genes are TRBV29-1 and TRBJ1-5; TRBD1 aligns across 7 bases. Material for sequencing was peripheral blood. The receptor was isolated from a man in his fifties or sixties with active or convalescent COVID-19. The CDR3 DNA sequence: TGCAGCGTGGAAAAAGGGGGTCGACAGGGCCCCAATCAGCCCCAGCATTTT. As protein: CSVEKGGRQGPNQPQHF.